Given below is one TCR beta chain in context. Its antigen is not known. The data are from a study of cytomegalovirus exposure and HLA in healthy donors. The PCR used 60 Vbeta and 13 Jbeta primers. Sequencing was performed with immunoSEQ multiplex PCR; in TCRdb, only in-frame clones are kept and a portion is missing. The profile shows roughly 120,000 clones, 84% of them singletons. Study outcomes and limitations: Highly shared sequence variants in one cluster were likely a sequencing artifact. Among CMV-associated TCR beta chains, most appeared HLA-restricted in a later analysis. Productive status was seen about 87% or about 30% of the time for most TCR beta V segments in an earlier analysis.

This sequence originates from a woman aged 18-30 years in good health and CMV-seropositive. The sample taken for sequencing was PBMCs.

The CDR3 DNA is TGTGCCAGCAGCCGCCTGAGCTCCTACAATGAGCAGTTCTTC. Encoded protein: CASSRLSSYNEQFF. This chain uses TRBV14 with TRBJ2-1; D not certain. Looked up from germline, CDR1 is SGHDN and CDR2 is FVKESK. Deletions cut 4 bases from V and 0 bases from J, with 7 bases between. The CDR3 is made up of 14 amino acids.